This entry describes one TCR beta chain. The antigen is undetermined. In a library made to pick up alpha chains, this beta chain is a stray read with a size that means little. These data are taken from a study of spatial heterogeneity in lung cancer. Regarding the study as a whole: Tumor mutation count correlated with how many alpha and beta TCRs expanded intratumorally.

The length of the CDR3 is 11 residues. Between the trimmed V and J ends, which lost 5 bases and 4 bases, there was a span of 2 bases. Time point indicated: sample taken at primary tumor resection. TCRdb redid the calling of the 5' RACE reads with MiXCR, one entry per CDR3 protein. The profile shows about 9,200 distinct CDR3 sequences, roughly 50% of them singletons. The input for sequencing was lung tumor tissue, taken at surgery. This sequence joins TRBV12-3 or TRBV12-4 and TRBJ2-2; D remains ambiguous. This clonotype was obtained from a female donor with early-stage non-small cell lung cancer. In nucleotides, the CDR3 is TGTGCCAGCAGTAGCACCGGGGAGCTGTTTTTT. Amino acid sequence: CASSSTGELFF.